These 25 T cell receptor beta chains originate from one sample sequenced in a study of identifying expanded T cells in peripheral blood (dated by TCRdb to between 2019 and 2020). The receptor library was made with the immunoSEQ multiplex PCR assay. TCRdb provides this immuneACCESS table in a form limited to in-frame rearrangements. Some clones are lacking; in checked studies, under half of them reflect an unresolved V gene, and why the rest are absent is not known. This sample has about 94,000 clones in its table, and approximately 88% of those were observed once. Under 6% of the sample belongs to the ten largest clones. Sample: blood. These receptors were collected from a person aged 18 to 75 in good health.

DNA of the CDR3: TGTGCCTGGAGATTTGGACGGCTAAACTATGGCTACACCTTC. It codes for CAWRFGRLNYGYTF. This chain connects TRBV30 to TRBJ1-2; D gene uncertain. The CDR3 runs 14 residues. V was shortened by 3 bases and J by 2 bases, with 13 bases between the two germline ends. Germline V lookup: CDR1 GTSNPN, CDR2 SVGIG (reference sequence). The whole variable domain, filled in from reference TRBV30 and TRBJ1-2, reads SQTIHQWPATLVQPVGSPLSLECTVEGTSNPNLYWYRQAAGRGLQLLFYSVGIGQISSEVPQNLSASRPQDRQFILSSKKLLLSDSGFYLCAWRFGRLNYGYTFGSGTRLTVV.

The V gene is TRBV19, the J gene TRBJ1-1, with D perhaps TRBD1 (5 bases). The CDR3 has 16 residues. The germline V gene has CDR1 LNHDA and CDR2 SQIVND (reference sequence). Trimming took 4 bases from V and 0 from J, leaving 15 bases between them. The CDR3 protein is CASSSFGGYMNTEAFF. The DNA of the CDR3 is TGTGCCAGTAGTAGTTTCGGGGGATACATGAACACTGAAGCTTTCTTT.

This chain uses TRBV11-2 with TRBJ1-4, with D perhaps matching TRBD1 (6 bases). The CDR3 consists of 14 residues. In germline, CDR1 is SGHAT, CDR2 FQNNGV. The V end lost 4 bases, the J end lost 6 bases, and 12 bases lay between the germline ends. CDR3 coding DNA: TGTGCCAGCAGCTCAGTACAGGGTTATGAAAAACTGTTTTTT. This translates into CASSSVQGYEKLFF.

DNA of the CDR3: TGTGCCAGCACCACGTGGGGGGAAGGTGGCTACACCTTC. It translates to CASTTWGEGGYTF. V gene TRBV9 combines with J gene TRBJ1-2; D is possibly TRBD1 (5 bases). V was clipped by 6 bases and J by 7 bases, with 16 bases between them. The length of the CDR3 is 13 residues. Germline V gene sequence: CDR1 SGDLS, CDR2 YYNGEE.

In DNA, the CDR3 is TGTGCCAGCAGCCCGCCTCTCGGGACAGGGGCCAGGGAGCTGTTTTTT. It specifies CASSPPLGTGARELFF. V gene TRBV5-5 combines with J gene TRBJ2-2; 10 bases align to TRBD1. CDR1 and CDR2 (germline): SGHKS, YYEKEE (reference sequence). V lost 4 bases, J lost 9 bases, and 12 bases stayed unmatched. CDR3 length: 16 residues.

The rearrangement joins TRBV5-6 to TRBJ1-2; 8 nucleotides match TRBD1. Per germline, CDR1 SGHDT and CDR2 YYEEEE. The CDR3 covers 16 residues. J gave up 8 bases and V 4 bases, and 16 bases lay outside the gene matches. The CDR3 is CASSRRGTGHGLGYTF. The CDR3 DNA reads as TGTGCCAGCAGCCGGAGAGGGACAGGTCACGGCCTAGGCTACACCTTC.

The chain joins TRBV5-1 to TRBJ1-4, with unresolved D. The germline V gene has CDR1 SGHRS and CDR2 YFSETQ. Trimming removed 0 bases at V and 0 bases at J, with 3 bases between. The CDR3 is made up of 14 amino acids. CDR3 DNA sequence: TGCGCCAGCAGCTTGGGAGCAACTAATGAAAAACTGTTTTTT. Protein sequence: CASSLGATNEKLFF.

V is TRBV13 and J is TRBJ2-3, with 12 bases that match TRBD2. CDR3 length equals 15 residues. Germline V CDR1 and CDR2: PRHDT, FYEKMQ (reference sequence). V was pared by 5 bases and J by 6 bases, with 6 bases of the junction left unmatched. Written as DNA, the CDR3 is TGTGCCAGCAGCCCGCGGACTAGCGGGGCGGATACGCAGTATTTT. Amino acid sequence: CASSPRTSGADTQYF.

This chain connects TRBV6-1 to TRBJ1-2; perhaps TRBD1 as D (5 bases). There are 11 residues in the CDR3. The V gene lost 3 bases and the J gene lost 8 bases, with 7 bases spanning the gap. Germline assignment: CDR1 MNHNS and CDR2 SASEGT. CDR3 nucleotide sequence: TGTGCCAGCAGTGACAGGGAAGGCTACACCTTC. Residues: CASSDREGYTF.

This chain connects TRBV6-5 to TRBJ2-7; TRBD2 matches 8 bases. Per the germline V gene, CDR1 is MNHEY and CDR2 is SVGAGI. V was clipped by 6 bases and J by 7 bases; unmatched bases: 11. This CDR3 spans 14 amino acids. CDR3 sequence: CASSPPGRGGEQYF. CDR3 sequence (DNA): TGTGCCAGCAGCCCCCCCGGGAGGGGCGGAGAGCAGTACTTC.

V and J are TRBV5-1 and TRBJ1-2, with TRBD1 matching 8 bases. Germline V gene data show CDR1 as SGHRS and CDR2 as YFSETQ. V was pared by 2 bases and J by 3 bases, with 9 bases of the junction left unmatched. This CDR3 spans 16 amino acids. The CDR3 nucleotides are TGCGCCAGCAGCTTTACAGGGGGGCCGATGGACTATGGCTACACCTTC. Its protein is CASSFTGGPMDYGYTF.

The CDR3 spells CASSHSGGRRNTEAFF. The CDR3, as DNA: TGTGCCAGCAGCCATTCAGGGGGTCGACGGAACACTGAAGCTTTCTTT. The chain has TRBV7-9 and TRBJ1-1; 7 bases match TRBD1. Germline CDR1 is SEHNR and CDR2 is FQNEAQ (reference sequence). The CDR3 runs to 16 residues. The ends lost 5 bases at V and 1 base at J; junction bases unmatched: 10.

V usage is TRBV30 and J usage is TRBJ2-7, with 7 bases that match TRBD2. CDR1 and CDR2 (germline): GTSNPN, SVGIG (reference sequence). The CDR3 is 15 residues long. J gave up 2 bases and V 2 bases, and 9 bases lay outside the gene matches. The CDR3 region is CAWSIGEGVPYEQYF. CDR3 in DNA: TGTGCCTGGAGTATAGGGGAGGGTGTGCCCTACGAGCAGTACTTC.

This chain joins TRBV7-3 and TRBJ2-5; D tentatively reads TRBD1 or TRBD2 (6 bases each). V was cut by 3 bases and J by 6 bases, with 17 bases left in between. Per the germline V gene, CDR1 is SGHTA and CDR2 is FQGTGA. CDR3 length equals 15 residues. CDR3 DNA: TGTGCCAGCAGCTTGGCGGCCTCCCGGGGGCAGACCCAGTACTTC. Residues: CASSLAASRGQTQYF.

The chain has TRBV6-1 and TRBJ1-2; D ambiguous. From germline, CDR1 is MNHNS and CDR2 SASEGT. V gave up 7 bases and J gave up 2 bases, with 11 bases separating them. This CDR3 comprises 13 residues. CDR3 bases: TGTGCCAGCACCGAGGGCAGGAACTATGGCTACACCTTC. Its protein is CASTEGRNYGYTF.

This chain links TRBV6-5 with TRBJ1-1; D call uncertain. V lost 6 bases and J 0 bases, leaving 11 bases between the germline ends. The germline V gene has CDR1 MNHEY and CDR2 SVGAGI. The CDR3 totals 14 residues. CDR3 nucleotide sequence: TGTGCCAGCAGCTCGAGAGAAATGAACACTGAAGCTTTCTTT. As protein: CASSSREMNTEAFF.

This clone was observed a single time. The chain recombines TRBV14 with TRBJ2-5; D is unresolved. The V and J ends lost 2 bases and 10 bases respectively, with 11 bases between them. From germline, CDR1 is SGHDN and CDR2 FVKESK. The CDR3 spans 12 residues. The CDR3 region has the DNA TGTGCCAGCAGCCAAAATGCCCCCTTCCAGTACTTC. The encoded protein is CASSQNAPFQYF.

The rearrangement joins TRBV19 to TRBJ2-5; 12 bases line up with TRBD1. Germline-derived CDR1 and CDR2 are LNHDA and SQIVND (reference sequence). The trim removed 8 bases at V and 5 bases at J, leaving 9 bases unmatched. The CDR3 length is 15 residues. The DNA of the CDR3 is TGTGCCAGTCTCCCTGGGACAGGGGGCGCGGAGACCCAGTACTTC. Translating it yields CASLPGTGGAETQYF.

The gene calls are TRBV29-1 and TRBJ1-1; tentative D call: TRBD1 (5 bases). Trimming left V 4 bases short and J 8 bases short, with 14 bases between. This CDR3 comprises 12 residues. CDR1 SQVTM and CDR2 ANQGSEA come from the germline V gene. CDR3 sequence: CSVVSRAAEAFF. In DNA form, the CDR3 reads TGCAGCGTTGTGAGCAGGGCGGCCGAAGCTTTCTTT.

The gene calls are TRBV29-1 and TRBJ2-1; tentative D call: TRBD1 (5 bases). Germline loops: CDR1 SQVTM, CDR2 ANQGSEA. There are 15 residues in the CDR3. The V gene lost 3 bases and the J gene lost 8 bases, with 20 bases spanning the gap. The CDR3 DNA reads TGCAGCGTTGAGGCTGCGATCCAGGGTTCGCATGAGCAGTTCTTC. Translating gives CSVEAAIQGSHEQFF.

This chain joins TRBV7-6 and TRBJ2-3; no reliable D call. The germline V and J ends were trimmed by 2 bases and 2 bases, with 11 bases remaining between them. CDR3 size: 15 residues. Per the germline V gene, CDR1 is SGHVS and CDR2 is FNYEAQ. The CDR3 is CASSLMKEYTDTQYF. The DNA for the CDR3 is TGTGCCAGCAGCTTAATGAAGGAGTACACAGATACGCAGTATTTT.

The chain combines TRBV28 with TRBJ1-2, with 9 bases matching TRBD1. Germline values: CDR1 MDHEN, CDR2 SYDVKM. Trimming took 3 bases from V and 6 from J; bases not matched to a gene: 14. The length of the CDR3 is 17 residues. The CDR3 sequence: CASSFTSPGTGKDGYTF. The DNA of the CDR3 is TGTGCCAGCAGTTTCACATCCCCCGGGACAGGGAAGGATGGCTACACCTTC.

The chain combines TRBV6-4 with TRBJ1-2; 8 nucleotides line up with TRBD1. The CDR3 sequence is 13 residues long. The V and J ends lost 5 bases and 8 bases, in that order; junction bases with no gene match: 7. CDR1 and CDR2 (germline): MRHNA, SNTAGT. The CDR3 bases are TGTGCCAGCAGTCAACCAGGGGGCGCAGGCTACACCTTC. It translates to CASSQPGGAGYTF.

The chain combines TRBV4-1 with TRBJ2-7, with TRBD2 as a possible D gene (5 bases). CDR3 size: 15 residues. The germline V gene has CDR1 MGHRA and CDR2 YSYEKL. V was shortened by 0 bases and J by 4 bases, with 13 bases between the two germline ends. CDR3 in DNA: TGCGCCAGCAGCCAAGAGGAAGGGAGTCTGTACGAGCAGTACTTC. Protein product: CASSQEEGSLYEQYF.

The chain is built from TRBV29-1 and TRBJ1-5; possible D gene TRBD1, 5 bases. Germline loops: CDR1 SQVTM, CDR2 ANQGSEA. This CDR3 contains 14 residues. With 4 bases removed from V and 0 bases from J, the gap between germline ends came to 10 bases. CDR3 in DNA: TGCAGCGTTGCTCTACAGGATAGCAATCAGCCCCAGCATTTT. Encoded protein: CSVALQDSNQPQHF.